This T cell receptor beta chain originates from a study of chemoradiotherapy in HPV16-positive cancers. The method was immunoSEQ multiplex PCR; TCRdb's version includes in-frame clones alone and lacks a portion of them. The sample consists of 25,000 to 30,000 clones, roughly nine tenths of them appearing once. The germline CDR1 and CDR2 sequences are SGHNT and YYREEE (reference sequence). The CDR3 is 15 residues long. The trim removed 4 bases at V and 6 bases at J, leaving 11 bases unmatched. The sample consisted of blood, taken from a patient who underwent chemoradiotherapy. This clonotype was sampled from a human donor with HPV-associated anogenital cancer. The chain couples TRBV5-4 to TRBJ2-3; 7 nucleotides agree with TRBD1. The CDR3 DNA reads TGTGCCAGCAGCCCAACGGGACAGTTTAGTGATACGCAGTATTTT. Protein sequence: CASSPTGQFSDTQYF.